This TCR beta chain is drawn from a study of shared clonotypes between healthy human individuals. Overall study results and limits: Expectations were that clonotype sharing among donors would be affected by sequencing depth.

Sequenced by immunoSEQ multiplex PCR; TCRdb stores in-frame clones only, minus some. Of 1.4 million to 1.5 million clones listed, around 97% are singletons. CDR1 is SGHDN, CDR2 FVKESK, per germline. V trimming: 3 bases; J trimming: 3 bases; junction bases outside the gene matches: 11. There are 17 residues in the CDR3. As for this clone: Antigen unknown.

The sample was naive CD4+ T cells sorted from blood. Subset denoted: CD45RA+ positively selected. This clonotype originated in a man aged 25 to 40 in good health. The chain recombines TRBV14 with TRBJ1-2, with 9 bases identical to TRBD1. The CDR3 region is CASSHLVGTGTHYGYTF. The CDR3 nucleotides are TGTGCCAGCAGCCACCTGGTCGGGACAGGGACACACTATGGCTACACCTTC. The full variable domain, with the rest looked up from reference TRBV14 and TRBJ1-2, is EAGVTQFPSHSVIEKGQTVTLRCDPISGHDNLYWYRRVMGKEIKFLLHFVKESKQDESGMPNNRFLAERTGGTYSTLKVQPAELEDSGVYFCASSHLVGTGTHYGYTFGSGTRLTVV.